The 21 T cell receptor beta chains in this list originate from one sample, sequenced in a study of regulatory T cells in long-lasting Graves disease. Time point indicated: newly diagnosed GD, antithyroid drugs for less than 3 months. Generation of the TCR library employed RNA extracted from PBMCs. Investigators prepared the TCR beta libraries by applying iRepertoire HTBI primers and Arm-PCR of CDR3 regions. A single record per CDR3 protein comes from TCRdb applying MiXCR to the multiplex PCR reads. The sample carries a few hundred thousand distinct CDR3 sequences, around a sixth recorded once. These data were likewise used in another study, on T cells in Graves' hyperthyroidism and ophthalmopathy.

This specimen consisted of peripheral blood mononuclear cells (PBMCs), obtained at new diagnosis, from a patient treated with antithyroid drugs. The receptors derive from a woman aged 25 to 39 with Graves disease.

At least ten counts were recorded for this clonotype. Since a much larger clone is just one base distant, this may be a read error. The CDR3 loop is CASSLRGGSSYNEQFF. The DNA of the CDR3 is TGTGCCAGCAGCTTAAGGGGGGGGAGCTCCTACAATGAGCAGTTCTTC. The chain joins TRBV7-2 to TRBJ2-1, with D perhaps matching TRBD2 (7 bases). V was shortened by 2 bases and J by 0 bases, with 11 bases between the two germline ends. This CDR3 has 16 residues. From germline, CDR1 is SGHTA and CDR2 FQGNSA. Looking up the rest from reference TRBV7-2 and TRBJ2-1 gives the full variable domain: GAGVSQSPSNKVTEKGKDVELRCDPISGHTALYWYRQSLGQGLEFLIYFQGNSAPDKSGLPSDRFSAERTGGSVSTLTIQRTQQEDSAVYLCASSLRGGSSYNEQFFGPGTRLTVL.

This clonotype has ten or more counts. The chain carries TRBV27 and TRBJ1-1; D not certain. The CDR3 totals 18 residues. The germline gives CDR1 MNHEY, CDR2 SMNVEV (reference sequence). The V end lost 3 bases, the J end lost 0 bases, and 20 bases lay between the germline ends. The DNA for the CDR3 is TGTGCCAGCAGTTTCATGCGGGTCAGGAGCCCCATGAACACTGAAGCTTTCTTT. Translating gives CASSFMRVRSPMNTEAFF.

This clonotype was counted ten times or more. The genes are TRBV7-9 and TRBJ1-1, with 11 bases lining up with TRBD1. CDR1 and CDR2 (germline): SEHNR, FQNEAQ (reference sequence). The CDR3 totals 16 residues. V lost 5 bases to trimming and J lost 1 base; unmatched junction nucleotides: 6. In nucleotides, the CDR3 is TGTGCCAGCAGCCTGGGGACAGGGGGAACGAACACTGAAGCTTTCTTT. Its protein is CASSLGTGGTNTEAFF.

Concerning this clonotype itself: The CDR3 end shows no conserved phenylalanine or tryptophan, and so a read error is likely. The chain has TRBV5-1 and TRBJ1-6; D gene uncertain. V dropped 2 bases and J dropped 2 bases, with 11 bases sitting between them. Germline CDR1 and CDR2: SGHRS and YFSETQ. The CDR3 has 16 amino acids. In nucleotides, the CDR3 is TGCGCCAGCAGCTTAGAGGGCGCGGCCTATAATTCACCCCTCCACCTT. Its protein is CASSLEGAAYNSPLHL.

This clonotype was counted between two and nine times. The J gene is TRBJ1-2, the V gene TRBV7-9, with a tentative D call TRBD1 (6 bases). CDR1 is SEHNR and CDR2 is FQNEAQ in the germline V gene (reference sequence). This CDR3 has 13 residues. V lost 5 bases and J 8 bases, leaving 15 bases between the germline ends. The CDR3 protein is CASSQVGGRGYTF. In DNA form, the CDR3 reads TGTGCCAGCAGCCAGGTGGGGGGGCGAGGCTACACCTTC.

V and J are TRBV14 and TRBJ2-5, with D possibly TRBD1 on 6 matching bases. CDR1 and CDR2 (germline): SGHDN, FVKESK. This CDR3 contains 14 residues. V lost 4 bases to trimming and J lost 5 bases, with 14 bases between them. Here the CDR3 reads CASSPLGARETQYF. Written as DNA, the CDR3 is TGTGCCAGCAGCCCTCTGGGGGCGCGGGAGACCCAGTACTTC.

The chain uses TRBV27 and TRBJ2-7, with TRBD2 matching 10 bases. The J segment lost 3 bases and the V segment lost 5 bases, leaving 10 bases of the junction unmatched. This CDR3 region has 16 residues. Germline CDR1 and CDR2: MNHEY and SMNVEV (reference sequence). The CDR3 is CASSNYLGTSDYEQYF. DNA for the CDR3: TGTGCCAGCAGTAATTATCTCGGGACTAGCGACTACGAGCAGTACTTC.

About this clonotype itself: A much bigger clone sits one base away, suggesting this may be a read error. J is TRBJ2-5 and V is TRBV27, with 7 bases identical to TRBD2. CDR1 and CDR2 (germline): MNHEY, SMNVEV (reference sequence). The CDR3 runs to 17 residues. The J segment lost 7 bases and the V segment lost 6 bases, leaving 20 bases of the junction unmatched. CDR3 nucleotides: TGTGCCAGCAGATTCCCTCCTAGCGGACCATTGTCGGGGACCCAGTACTTC. Amino acid sequence: CASRFPPSGPLSGTQYF.

The V gene is TRBV6-2 or TRBV6-3, the J gene TRBJ2-7, with a possible D match to TRBD1 (6 bases). CDR1 is MNHEY, CDR2 SVGEGT, per germline. Trimming pared 6 bases from V and 0 bases from J, leaving 21 bases between. The CDR3 totals 17 residues. The CDR3 is CASRIIFKGDISYEQYF. CDR3 nucleotides: TGTGCCAGCAGAATCATCTTCAAGGGGGACATCTCCTACGAGCAGTACTTC.

This clonotype has just a few counts. The chain carries TRBV19 and TRBJ1-1; unclear D gene. Trimming stripped 7 bases from V and 3 bases from J, with 15 bases between. The length of the CDR3 is 14 residues. Germline V gene sequence: CDR1 LNHDA, CDR2 SQIVND (reference sequence). The CDR3 DNA reads TGTGCCAGTACCTCTGGCGGGGTCCACACTGAAGCTTTCTTT. The encoded protein is CASTSGGVHTEAFF.

This clonotype was observed at least ten times. V gene TRBV7-9 combines with J gene TRBJ2-3; maybe TRBD2 (5 bases). CDR3 length: 15 residues. Trimming pared 2 bases from V and 2 bases from J, leaving 11 bases between. The V gene's germline CDR1 is SEHNR and CDR2 FQNEAQ (reference sequence). The CDR3 nucleotides read TGTGCCAGCAGCTTACCGCGGGTATTCACAGATACGCAGTATTTT. Its protein product is CASSLPRVFTDTQYF. The entire variable domain, with the rest obtained from reference TRBV7-9 and TRBJ2-3, is as follows: DTGVSQNPRHKITKRGQNVTFRCDPISEHNRLYWYRQTLGQGPEFLTYFQNEAQLEKSRLLSDRFSAERPKGSFSTLEIQRTEQGDSAMYLCASSLPRVFTDTQYFGPGTRLTVL.

The V call is TRBV9, the J call TRBJ1-5; 7 nucleotides line up with TRBD1. This CDR3 spans 14 amino acids. The V segment lost 0 bases and the J segment 5 bases; nucleotides outside the gene matches: 2. CDR1 is SGDLS, CDR2 YYNGEE, per germline. The CDR3 loop reads CASSVGDSHQPQHF. Written as DNA, the CDR3 is TGTGCCAGCAGCGTAGGGGACAGCCATCAGCCCCAGCATTTT.

This clonotype has at least ten counts. This chain uses TRBV3-1 with TRBJ1-5; tentative D call: TRBD1 (5 bases). V was pared by 0 bases and J by 6 bases, with 9 bases between. The CDR3 length is 14 residues. Germline V gene data show CDR1 as LGHDT and CDR2 as YNNKEL (reference sequence). CDR3 loop: CASSQDQGRQPQHF. The CDR3 bases are TGTGCCAGCAGCCAAGATCAGGGACGTCAGCCCCAGCATTTT.

Worth noting for this clonotype: A far larger clone is just one base off, so this is likely a read error. The chain recombines TRBV11-1 with TRBJ1-1; D gene uncertain. Trimming cost V 1 base and J 12 bases, with 9 bases left between them. Germline V gene lookup returns CDR1 SGHAT and CDR2 FQDESV (reference sequence). The CDR3 consists of 11 residues. The DNA for the CDR3 is TGTGCCAGCAGCTTAGGGTGGGAAACTTTCTTT. Protein sequence: CASSLGWETFF.

This clonotype came up many times. The rearrangement links TRBV10-3 to TRBJ2-5, with 12 bases lining up with TRBD2. The CDR3 is 16 amino acids. The V gene's germline CDR1 is ENHRY and CDR2 SYGVKD. The J segment lost 8 bases and the V segment lost 0 bases, leaving 7 bases of the junction unmatched. CDR3 protein: CAISESTSGGTATQYF. As DNA, the CDR3 is TGTGCCATCAGTGAGTCGACTAGCGGGGGCACGGCCACCCAGTACTTC.

In its sample, this clonotype was seen a few times. This may be a read error, as it is one base from a much larger clone. The chain has TRBV7-2 and TRBJ2-7; 8 nucleotides match TRBD2. This CDR3 has 15 residues. Germline V gene sequence: CDR1 SGHTA, CDR2 FQGNSA. The CDR3 DNA follows: TGTGCCAGCAGCCCCCGGGAGGGCGCCGGCTACGAGCTGTACTTC. It yields the protein CASSPREGAGYELYF.

This chain connects TRBV7-2 to TRBJ1-6; 7 bases map to TRBD1. Per germline, CDR1 SGHTA and CDR2 FQGNSA. This CDR3 spans 18 amino acids. Trimming removed 0 bases from V and 4 bases from J; junction bases left unmatched: 9. The CDR3 region is CASSLAPLVRGYNSPLHF. The CDR3 nucleotides are TGTGCCAGCAGCTTAGCGCCTCTTGTCAGGGGGTATAATTCACCCCTCCACTTT.

This clonotype was observed many times. This chain uses TRBV4-2 with TRBJ2-3; D possibly matches TRBD1 or TRBD2 (5 bases each). V lost 4 bases and J lost 6, with 23 bases in between. Germline V gene data show CDR1 as LGHNA and CDR2 as YNFKEQ. CDR3 length: 17 residues. Here the CDR3 reads CASSPQTRDGRIDTQYF. CDR3 nucleotide sequence: TGTGCCAGCAGCCCACAAACTCGGGACGGAAGGATCGATACGCAGTATTTT.

The V gene is TRBV20-1, the J gene TRBJ2-4; perhaps TRBD1 as D (6 bases). V dropped 3 bases and J dropped 3 bases, with 12 bases sitting between them. Looked up from germline, CDR1 is DFQATT and CDR2 is SNEGSKA (reference sequence). CDR3 length: 14 amino acids. The DNA for the CDR3 is TGCAGTGCTAGGTACAGGGAAGGCAAAAACATTCAGTACTTC. Amino acid sequence: CSARYREGKNIQYF.

The gene calls are TRBV6-2 or TRBV6-3 and TRBJ2-1, with D maybe TRBD1 (5 bases). V shed 9 bases and J shed 3 bases, with 9 bases lying between them. This CDR3 is 12 amino acids long. CDR1 is MNHEY and CDR2 is SVGEGT in the germline V gene. CDR3 region: CASRQSYNEQFF. CDR3 in DNA: TGTGCCAGTCGACAGAGCTACAATGAGCAGTTCTTC.

The table lists this clonotype with a few counts. The chain employs TRBV6-2 or TRBV6-3 and TRBJ1-6; no definite D call. V dropped 2 bases and J dropped 3 bases, with 11 bases sitting between them. The CDR3 loop spans 16 amino acids. CDR1 MNHEY and CDR2 SVGEGT come from the germline V gene. The CDR3 loop reads CASSYGGRVYNSPLHF. CDR3 DNA: TGTGCCAGCAGTTACGGCGGGCGGGTCTATAATTCACCCCTCCACTTT.